One and the same sample provided the 13 T cell receptor beta chains below, sequenced in a study of long-term antiretroviral therapy in people with HIV. Researchers report immunoSEQ v3.0 was run at survey level. Assay used: immunoSEQ multiplex PCR; TCRdb lists only in-frame clones, some missing. The repertoire has some 47,000 clones, 90% to 95% of them found once; the top ten carry about 3%. This material consisted of unsorted PBMCs, taken 3.7 years after starting antiretroviral therapy. All receptors derive from a woman between 45 and 60 years old with HIV.

This chain joins TRBV12-5 and TRBJ1-4; 8 bases match TRBD1. CDR1 is LGHNT and CDR2 is FRNRAP in the germline V gene. CDR3 length: 17 residues. Losses at the gene ends were 2 bases for V and 3 bases for J; bases not matched to a gene: 8. The CDR3 region has the DNA TGTGCTAGTGGTTTGCGAAGGTCAGGGGGCCCTAATGAAAAACTGTTTTTT. Amino acid sequence: CASGLRRSGGPNEKLFF.

This chain joins TRBV5-1 and TRBJ2-3; 9 positions match TRBD1. The CDR3 runs 15 residues. The V gene's germline CDR1 is SGHRS and CDR2 YFSETQ. V was pared by 4 bases and J by 2 bases, with 5 bases of the junction left unmatched. CDR3 DNA: TGCGCCAGCAGCCCCGGACAGGGGACCACAGATACGCAGTATTTT. Protein product: CASSPGQGTTDTQYF.

By sample share, this clone is medium-sized. The chain couples TRBV15 to TRBJ1-1, with no clear D. V lost 0 bases to trimming and J lost 1 base, with 0 bases between them. The CDR3 sequence is 12 residues long. CDR1 is LNHNV and CDR2 is YYDKDF in the germline V gene (reference sequence). In DNA form, the CDR3 reads TGTGCCACCAGCAGAGAGAACACTGAAGCTTTCTTT. Its protein product is CATSRENTEAFF.

The chain recombines TRBV15 with TRBJ1-2; TRBD1 might be the D (6 bases). Looked up from germline, CDR1 is LNHNV and CDR2 is YYDKDF (reference sequence). V was clipped by 5 bases and J by 2 bases, with 9 bases between them. CDR3 length: 13 residues. CDR3 in DNA: TGTGCCACCAGCGGAACAGGGAACTATGGCTACACCTTC. Its protein is CATSGTGNYGYTF.

The chain combines TRBV10-3 with TRBJ2-1; D may be TRBD1 (5 bases). CDR3 length: 13 amino acids. Trimming left V 3 bases short and J 10 bases short, with 13 bases between. The V gene's germline CDR1 is ENHRY and CDR2 SYGVKD. CDR3 sequence reads: CAISETGSREQFF. CDR3 nucleotide sequence: TGTGCCATCAGTGAAACAGGCTCGCGGGAGCAGTTCTTC.

This chain connects TRBV6-5 to TRBJ1-1, with 11 bases that match TRBD1. Unmatched junction bases numbered 8, after V lost 7 bases and J lost 7 bases. In germline, CDR1 is MNHEY, CDR2 SVGAGI. The CDR3 is 14 amino acids. For the CDR3, the DNA is TGTGCCAGCATTGTCCGGGACAGGGGGTTTGAAGCTTTCTTT. It yields the protein CASIVRDRGFEAFF.

The V gene is TRBV6-5, the J gene TRBJ2-1, with 9 bases matching TRBD2. The CDR3 consists of 15 residues. V shed 6 bases, J shed 7 bases, and the junction held 10 bases outside the gene matches. Looked up from germline, CDR1 is MNHEY and CDR2 is SVGAGI. The CDR3 spells CASSYTGTSPNEQFF. The CDR3 DNA reads TGTGCCAGCAGCTACACCGGGACTAGCCCGAATGAGCAGTTCTTC.

The genes are TRBV19 and TRBJ1-1, with D unclear. Germline V gene data show CDR1 as LNHDA and CDR2 as SQIVND (reference sequence). The CDR3 consists of 13 residues. The ends were cut back, 5 bases at V and 4 bases at J, with 11 bases in the middle. The CDR3 sequence: CASSLGSVTEAFF. In DNA, the CDR3 is TGTGCCAGTAGTCTAGGCTCCGTCACTGAAGCTTTCTTT.

This sequence joins TRBV4-2 and TRBJ1-4; D uncertain. V was pared by 2 bases and J by 8 bases, with 9 bases between. Germline V gene sequence: CDR1 LGHNA, CDR2 YNFKEQ. This CDR3 has 13 residues. The CDR3 DNA reads TGTGCCAGCAGCCAATTTACGGGAGAAAAACTGTTTTTT. Amino acid sequence: CASSQFTGEKLFF.

The chain employs TRBV9 and TRBJ2-3, with D maybe TRBD2 (5 bases). V lost 1 base, J lost 1 base, and 10 bases lay in between. CDR3 size: 15 residues. In germline, CDR1 is SGDLS, CDR2 YYNGEE. This chain's CDR3 is CASSVLSDGTDTQYF. CDR3 nucleotides: TGTGCCAGCAGCGTACTTAGCGACGGCACAGATACGCAGTATTTT.

The rearrangement joins TRBV7-2 to TRBJ1-1; D is perhaps TRBD1 (5 bases). Deletions cut 3 bases from V and 1 base from J, with 12 bases between. The CDR3 is 15 residues long. Per germline, CDR1 SGHTA and CDR2 FQGNSA. The CDR3 nucleotides are TGTGCCAGCAGCTTCCGGGACGGAGGGAACACTGAAGCTTTCTTT. It specifies CASSFRDGGNTEAFF.

This rearrangement joins TRBV9 to TRBJ1-4, with TRBD1 as a possible D gene (5 bases). The CDR3 covers 17 residues. Trimming took off 0 bases at V and 7 bases at J, with 19 bases between the two ends. Germline assignment: CDR1 SGDLS and CDR2 YYNGEE. The CDR3 protein is CASSVGAGRVGGEKLFF. The CDR3 nucleotides are TGTGCCAGCAGCGTAGGGGCCGGGAGGGTGGGGGGTGAAAAACTGTTTTTT.

The chain combines TRBV2 with TRBJ2-7; TRBD1 agrees at 10 bases. The CDR3 has 13 residues. Germline CDR1 reads SNHLY; CDR2 reads FYNNEI. Germline trimming cut 4 bases from V and 6 bases from J; bases unmatched to any gene: 3. The CDR3 bases are TGTGCCAGCAGTGTGACAGGGGGCCGCGAGCAGTACTTC. Its protein is CASSVTGGREQYF.